This T cell receptor (beta chain) was documented in a study of OX40 agonist ivuxolimab in advanced cancers. CDR3 size: 13 residues. Germline V gene data show CDR1 as SQVTM and CDR2 as ANQGSEA. The ends were cut back, 7 bases at V and 2 bases at J, with 11 bases in the middle. Here immunoSEQ multiplex PCR was the method, and the copy in TCRdb shows in-frame clones only, minus some. The profile shows roughly 90,000 clones, roughly 90% of them singletons. Specimen: CD4+ or CD8+ T cells sorted from blood, collected in a trial of the OX40 agonist ivuxolimab. This chain joins TRBV29-1 and TRBJ2-2; no clear D gene. The clonotype was recovered from an adult with an advanced solid tumor such as melanoma, head and neck, liver or kidney cancer. The CDR3 nucleotides read TGCAGCGCAAGGAAGGGAAACACCGGGGAGCTGTTTTTT. This gives the protein CSARKGNTGELFF.